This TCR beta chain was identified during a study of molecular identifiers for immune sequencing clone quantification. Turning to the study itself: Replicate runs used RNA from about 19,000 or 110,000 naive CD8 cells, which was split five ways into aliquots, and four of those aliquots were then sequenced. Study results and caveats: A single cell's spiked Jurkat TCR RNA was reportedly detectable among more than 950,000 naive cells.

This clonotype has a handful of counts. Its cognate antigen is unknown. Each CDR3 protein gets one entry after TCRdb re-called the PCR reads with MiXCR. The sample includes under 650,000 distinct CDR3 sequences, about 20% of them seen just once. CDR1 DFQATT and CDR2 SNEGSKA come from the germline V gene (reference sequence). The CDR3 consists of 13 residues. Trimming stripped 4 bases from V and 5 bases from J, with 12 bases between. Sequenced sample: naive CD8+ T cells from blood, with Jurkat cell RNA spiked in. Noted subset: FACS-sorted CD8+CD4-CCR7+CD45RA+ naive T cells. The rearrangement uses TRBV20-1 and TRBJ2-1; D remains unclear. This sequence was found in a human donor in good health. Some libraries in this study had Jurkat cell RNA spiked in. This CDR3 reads CSAMRVNDNEQFF. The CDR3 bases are TGCAGTGCTATGAGAGTAAACGACAATGAGCAGTTCTTC.